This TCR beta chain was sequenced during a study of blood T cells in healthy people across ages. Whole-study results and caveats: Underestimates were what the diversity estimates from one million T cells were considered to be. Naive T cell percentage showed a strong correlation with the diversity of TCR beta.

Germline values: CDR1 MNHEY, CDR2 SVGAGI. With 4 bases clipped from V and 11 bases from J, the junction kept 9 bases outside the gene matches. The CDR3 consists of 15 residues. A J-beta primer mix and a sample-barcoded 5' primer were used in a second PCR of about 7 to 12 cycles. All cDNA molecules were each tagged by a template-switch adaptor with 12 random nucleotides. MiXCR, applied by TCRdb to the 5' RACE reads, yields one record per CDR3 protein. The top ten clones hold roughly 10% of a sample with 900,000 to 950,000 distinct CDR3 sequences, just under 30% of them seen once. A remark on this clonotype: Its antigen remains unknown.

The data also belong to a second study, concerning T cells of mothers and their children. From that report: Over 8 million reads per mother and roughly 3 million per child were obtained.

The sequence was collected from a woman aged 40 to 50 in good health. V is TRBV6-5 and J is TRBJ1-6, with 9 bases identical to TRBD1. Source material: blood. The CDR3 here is CASSSDGTGNPPLHF. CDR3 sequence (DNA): TGTGCCAGCAGTTCCGACGGGACAGGGAATCCACCCCTCCACTTT.